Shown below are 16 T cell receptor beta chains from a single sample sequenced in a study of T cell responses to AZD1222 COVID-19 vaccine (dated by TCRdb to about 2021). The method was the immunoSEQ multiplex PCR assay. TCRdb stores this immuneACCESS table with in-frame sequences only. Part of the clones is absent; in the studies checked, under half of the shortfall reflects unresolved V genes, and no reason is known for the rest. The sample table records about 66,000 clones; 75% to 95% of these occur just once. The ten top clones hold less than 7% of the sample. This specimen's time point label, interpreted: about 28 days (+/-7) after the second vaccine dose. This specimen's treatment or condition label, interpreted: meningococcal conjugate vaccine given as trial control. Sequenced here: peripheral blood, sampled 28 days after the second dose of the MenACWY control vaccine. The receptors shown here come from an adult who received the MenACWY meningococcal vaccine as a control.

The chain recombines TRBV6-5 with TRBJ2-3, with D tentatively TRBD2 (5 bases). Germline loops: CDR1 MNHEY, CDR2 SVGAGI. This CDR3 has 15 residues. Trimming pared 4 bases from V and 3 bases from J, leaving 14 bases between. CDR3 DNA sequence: TGTGCCAGCAGTTGGTCAAAAACGGGGACAGATACGCAGTATTTT. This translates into CASSWSKTGTDTQYF.

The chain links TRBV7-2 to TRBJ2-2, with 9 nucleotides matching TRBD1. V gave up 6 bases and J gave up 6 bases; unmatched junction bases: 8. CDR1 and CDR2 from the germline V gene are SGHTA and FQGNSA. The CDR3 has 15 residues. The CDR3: CASSRGRTGAGELFF. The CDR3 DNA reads TGTGCCAGCAGTAGAGGAAGGACAGGGGCCGGGGAGCTGTTTTTT.

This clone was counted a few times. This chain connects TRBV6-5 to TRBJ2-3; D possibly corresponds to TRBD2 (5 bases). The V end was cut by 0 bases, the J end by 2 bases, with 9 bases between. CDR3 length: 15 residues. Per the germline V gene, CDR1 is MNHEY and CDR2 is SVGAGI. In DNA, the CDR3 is TGTGCCAGCAGTTACTCGGACGGACTCACAGATACGCAGTATTTT. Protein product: CASSYSDGLTDTQYF.

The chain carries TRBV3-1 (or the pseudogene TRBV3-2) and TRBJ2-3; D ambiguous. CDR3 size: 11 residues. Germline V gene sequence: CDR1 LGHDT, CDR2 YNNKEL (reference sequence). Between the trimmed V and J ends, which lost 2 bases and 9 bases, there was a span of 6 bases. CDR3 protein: CASSQFQTQYF. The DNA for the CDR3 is TGTGCCAGCAGCCAATTCCAAACGCAGTATTTT.

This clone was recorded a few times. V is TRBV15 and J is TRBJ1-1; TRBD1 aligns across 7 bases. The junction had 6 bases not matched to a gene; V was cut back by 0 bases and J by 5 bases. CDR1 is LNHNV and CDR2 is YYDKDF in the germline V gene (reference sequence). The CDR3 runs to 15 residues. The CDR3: CATSRDRDSGTEAFF. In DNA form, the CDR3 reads TGTGCCACCAGCAGAGACCGGGACAGTGGGACTGAAGCTTTCTTT. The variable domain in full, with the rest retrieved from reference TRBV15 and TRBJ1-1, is DAMVIQNPRYQVTQFGKPVTLSCSQTLNHNVMYWYQQKSSQAPKLLFHYYDKDFNNEADTPDNFQSRRPNTSFCFLDIRSPGLGDTAMYLCATSRDRDSGTEAFFGQGTRLTVV.

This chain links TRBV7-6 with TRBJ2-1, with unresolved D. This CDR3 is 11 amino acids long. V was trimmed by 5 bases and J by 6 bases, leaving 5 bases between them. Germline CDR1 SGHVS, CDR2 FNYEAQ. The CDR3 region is CASSPGNEQFF. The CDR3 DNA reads TGTGCCAGCAGCCCTGGCAATGAGCAGTTCTTC.

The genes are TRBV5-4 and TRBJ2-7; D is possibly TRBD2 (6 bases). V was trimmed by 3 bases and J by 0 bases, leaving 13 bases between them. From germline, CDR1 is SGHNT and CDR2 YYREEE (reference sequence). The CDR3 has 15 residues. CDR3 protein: CASSSDGGTSYEQYF. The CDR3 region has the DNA TGTGCCAGCAGCTCAGACGGCGGGACCTCCTACGAGCAGTACTTC.

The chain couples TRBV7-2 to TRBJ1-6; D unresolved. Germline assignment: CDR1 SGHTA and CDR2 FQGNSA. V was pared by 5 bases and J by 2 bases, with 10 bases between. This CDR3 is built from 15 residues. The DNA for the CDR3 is TGTGCCAGCAGCCCAAAGCGGCCCTATAATTCACCCCTCCACTTT. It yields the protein CASSPKRPYNSPLHF.

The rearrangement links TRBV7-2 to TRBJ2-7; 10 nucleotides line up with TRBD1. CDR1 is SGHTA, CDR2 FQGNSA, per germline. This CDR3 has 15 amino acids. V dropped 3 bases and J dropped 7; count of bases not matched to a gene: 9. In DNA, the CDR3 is TGTGCCAGCAGCTTGCAGACAGGGGGCACGGGTGAGCAGTACTTC. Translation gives CASSLQTGGTGEQYF.

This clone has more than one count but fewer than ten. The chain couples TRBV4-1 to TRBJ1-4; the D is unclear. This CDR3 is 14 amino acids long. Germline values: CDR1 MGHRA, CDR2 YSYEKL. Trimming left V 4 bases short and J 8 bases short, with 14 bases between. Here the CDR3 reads CASSPSSEREKLFF. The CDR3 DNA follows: TGCGCCAGCAGCCCCTCGTCGGAGCGAGAAAAACTGTTTTTT.

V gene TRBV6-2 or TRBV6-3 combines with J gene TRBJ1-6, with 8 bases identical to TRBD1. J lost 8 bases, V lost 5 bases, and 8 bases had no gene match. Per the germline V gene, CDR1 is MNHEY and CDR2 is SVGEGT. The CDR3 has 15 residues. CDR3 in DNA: TGTGCCAGCAGTACCCGCCAGGGGGCTTATTCACCCCTCCACTTT. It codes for CASSTRQGAYSPLHF.

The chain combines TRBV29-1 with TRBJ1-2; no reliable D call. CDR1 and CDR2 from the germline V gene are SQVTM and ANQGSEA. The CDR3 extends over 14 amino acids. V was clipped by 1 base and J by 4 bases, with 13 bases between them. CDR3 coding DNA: TGCAGCGTTGAAGCAACGGGGTTCGGCTATGGCTACACCTTC. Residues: CSVEATGFGYGYTF.

The CDR3 spells CSVESGSNTEAFF. CDR3 DNA sequence: TGCAGCGTTGAGTCCGGCTCTAACACTGAAGCTTTCTTT. The chain uses TRBV29-1 and TRBJ1-1; D not resolved. The CDR3 is 13 residues long. Trimming took 3 bases from V and 2 from J, leaving 10 bases between them. Germline CDR1 is SQVTM and CDR2 is ANQGSEA.

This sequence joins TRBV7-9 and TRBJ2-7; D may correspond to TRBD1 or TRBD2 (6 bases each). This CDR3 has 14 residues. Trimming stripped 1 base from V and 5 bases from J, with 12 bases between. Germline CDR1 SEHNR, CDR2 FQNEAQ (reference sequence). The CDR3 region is CASSLVTGADEQYF. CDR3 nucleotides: TGTGCCAGCAGCTTAGTTACGGGGGCAGACGAGCAGTACTTC. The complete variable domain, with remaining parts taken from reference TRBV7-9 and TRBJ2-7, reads DTGVSQNPRHKITKRGQNVTFRCDPISEHNRLYWYRQTLGQGPEFLTYFQNEAQLEKSRLLSDRFSAERPKGSFSTLEIQRTEQGDSAMYLCASSLVTGADEQYFGPGTRLTVT.

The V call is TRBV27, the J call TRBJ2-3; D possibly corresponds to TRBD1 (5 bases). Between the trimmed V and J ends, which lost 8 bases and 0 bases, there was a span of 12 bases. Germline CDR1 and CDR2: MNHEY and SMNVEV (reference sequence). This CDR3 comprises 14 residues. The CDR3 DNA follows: TGTGCCAGCTCCAGACAGTTTAGCACAGATACGCAGTATTTT. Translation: CASSRQFSTDTQYF.

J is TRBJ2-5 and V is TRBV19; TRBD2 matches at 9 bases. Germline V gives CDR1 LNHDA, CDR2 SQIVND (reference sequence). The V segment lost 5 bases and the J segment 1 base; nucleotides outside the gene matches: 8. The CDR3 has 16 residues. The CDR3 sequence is CASSGPETSGQETQYF. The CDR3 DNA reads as TGTGCCAGTAGTGGGCCAGAGACTAGCGGCCAAGAGACCCAGTACTTC.